The present entry profiles one TCR beta chain with its context. The sample is drawn from a study of PD-L1 blockade in urothelial cancer. Across the study: Patients with male sex and bladder-origin urothelial cancer accounted for about nine tenths of the roughly 29 enrolled.

As to time point: pretreatment peripheral blood. The repertoire was sequenced with immunoSEQ multiplex PCR; TCRdb's copy has only in-frame clones and lacks some. This table holds about 56,000 clones, approximately 83% found once. The CDR3 consists of 14 residues. Germline CDR1 reads MNHNS; CDR2 reads SASEGT. V lost 5 bases and J 8 bases, leaving 16 bases between the germline ends. This sequence originates from a man between 70 and 80 years old with urothelial cancer. Sequencing used PBMCs, obtained around atezolizumab (anti-PD-L1) treatment. The chain employs TRBV6-1 and TRBJ2-1, with D possibly TRBD2 on 6 matching bases. The CDR3 DNA reads TGTGCCAGCAGTAAGGTGGCGGGATCGTATGAGCAGTTCTTC. Amino acids: CASSKVAGSYEQFF.